This TCR beta chain originates from a study of CD8 T cells in Susac syndrome. RNA amounts of roughly 0.5 to 1 ug underwent reverse transcription with random hexamers. Amplification of the TCR beta CDR3 was carried out by immunoSEQ multiplex PCR, which spanned a total of 54 Vbeta and 13 Jbeta segments. One entry per CDR3 protein, called by TCRdb with MiXCR from the immunoSEQ multiplex PCR reads. This sample has about 60,000 distinct CDR3 sequences; about 94% occur once, and the top ten carry roughly 0.55%. Trimming took 0 bases from V and 8 from J, leaving 12 bases between them. The CDR3 is made up of 15 amino acids. Per germline, CDR1 SGHRS and CDR2 YFSETQ. Sequencing of TCR beta was carried out in blood CD8+ and CD4+ T cells. Included as multiple sclerosis controls were treatment-naive patients who had stable or active relapsing-remitting disease. TEMRA cells were FACS-enriched, and CD8+ and CD4+ T cells were isolated negatively.

The origin of this receptor is a human donor with multiple sclerosis. Sequencing was performed on CD8+ T cells from PBMCs. This chain joins TRBV5-1 and TRBJ1-6; D may be TRBD1 (5 bases). CDR3 in amino acids: CASSLEKGLDSPLHF. CDR3 coding DNA: TGCGCCAGCAGCTTGGAGAAGGGGTTAGATTCACCCCTCCACTTT.